The 11 T cell receptor beta chains in this list originate from one sample, sequenced in a study of radiotherapy plus CTLA-4 blockade in lung cancer. Here immunoSEQ multiplex PCR was the method, and the copy in TCRdb shows in-frame clones only, minus some. The data show 45,000 or so clones, with about 88% seen just once and less than 9.5% held by the top ten. This specimen was peripheral blood, taken from a patient treated with radiotherapy plus ipilimumab. These receptor sequences come from a human donor with non-small cell lung cancer whose response to radiotherapy plus ipilimumab could not be evaluated.

The chain is built from TRBV29-1 and TRBJ2-7, with 7 nucleotides matching TRBD1. This CDR3 comprises 14 residues. Germline lookup yields CDR1 SQVTM and CDR2 ANQGSEA. Trimming took 4 bases from V and 3 from J; bases not matched to a gene: 9. The CDR3 DNA reads TGCAGCGTTGGTCTCATGACAGGGCTCTACGAGCAGTACTTC. This translates into CSVGLMTGLYEQYF.

The chain combines TRBV27 with TRBJ1-2; no clear D gene. Germline CDR1 and CDR2: MNHEY and SMNVEV (reference sequence). The CDR3 is 13 amino acids. Trimming took off 6 bases at V and 4 bases at J, with 12 bases between the two ends. DNA of the CDR3: TGTGCCAGCAGCTTAGGAGGGAGCTATGGCTACACCTTC. Protein: CASSLGGSYGYTF.

This clone appeared once. The chain carries TRBV9 and TRBJ2-5; TRBD2 is a possible D gene (6 bases). Looked up from germline, CDR1 is SGDLS and CDR2 is YYNGEE. This CDR3 is built from 17 residues. V was pared by 3 bases and J by 1 base, with 19 bases between. The chain's CDR3 is CASSALRVAAFQETQYF. The CDR3 DNA is TGTGCCAGCAGCGCCCTCAGAGTAGCGGCTTTCCAAGAGACCCAGTACTTC.

The J gene is TRBJ1-5, the V gene TRBV5-5, with D possibly matching TRBD1 (5 bases). The V gene's germline CDR1 is SGHKS and CDR2 YYEKEE (reference sequence). The CDR3 is 16 amino acids. V was cut by 0 bases and J by 5 bases, with 15 bases left in between. The DNA for the CDR3 is TGTGCCAGCAGCTTGGAAGTTCAGGGCGGCTATCAGCCCCAGCATTTT. This codes for CASSLEVQGGYQPQHF.

V usage is TRBV6-1 and J usage is TRBJ2-1; D is undetermined. The V gene's germline CDR1 is MNHNS and CDR2 SASEGT. This CDR3 region has 17 residues. V shed 1 base and J shed 2 bases, with 15 bases lying between them. CDR3 coding DNA: TGTGCCAGCAGTGAAGTCTTCCCGCCTATAGCCTACAATGAGCAGTTCTTC. Its translation: CASSEVFPPIAYNEQFF.

By sample fraction, this clone is medium-sized. In DNA form, the CDR3 reads TGTGCCAGCAGCCTGAAGGGCGGACAGCCTAATGAAAAACTGTTTTTT. Translated, it gives CASSLKGGQPNEKLFF. The chain has TRBV6-4 and TRBJ1-4; maybe TRBD1 (6 bases). Germline assignment: CDR1 MRHNA and CDR2 SNTAGT. The CDR3 sequence is 16 residues long. Deletions cut 6 bases from V and 3 bases from J, with 17 bases between.

The genes are TRBV30 and TRBJ2-5; 9 bases agree with TRBD2. The better agreement between TRBJ2-7 and the DNA end casts doubt on the J call. Germline CDR1 is GTSNPN and CDR2 is SVGIG (reference sequence). The CDR3 runs 15 residues. The CDR3 here is CAARPAGGPGYEQYF. CDR3 DNA sequence: TGTGCTGCTCGGCCCGCGGGAGGGCCTGGCTACGAGCAGTACTTC.

This chain connects TRBV15 to TRBJ2-3; TRBD2 matches at 7 bases. This CDR3 is 16 amino acids long. Germline V CDR1 and CDR2: LNHNV, YYDKDF (reference sequence). J lost 3 bases, V lost 2 bases, and 8 bases had no gene match. CDR3 bases: TGTGCCACCAGCAGATCAGCGGGGTCTGGGACAGATACGCAGTATTTT. Translation: CATSRSAGSGTDTQYF.

The CDR3 here is CASSVDPGQGAYEQYF. CDR3 nucleotides: TGTGCCAGCAGCGTAGACCCGGGACAGGGGGCCTACGAGCAGTACTTC. The chain uses TRBV9 and TRBJ2-7; 11 positions match TRBD1. CDR3 length: 16 residues. From germline, CDR1 is SGDLS and CDR2 YYNGEE. Trimming cost V 0 bases and J 2 bases; bases outside gene matches: 4. Filled out from reference TRBV9 and TRBJ2-7, the complete variable domain reads DSGVTQTPKHLITATGQRVTLRCSPRSGDLSVYWYQQSLDQGLQFLIQYYNGEERAKGNILERFSAQQFPDLHSELNLSSLELGDSALYFCASSVDPGQGAYEQYFGPGTRLTVT.

This sequence joins TRBV11-2 and TRBJ2-6, with 8 nucleotides matching TRBD2. The CDR3 is 16 amino acids. Germline assignment: CDR1 SGHAT and CDR2 FQNNGV. J gave up 1 base and V 9 bases, and 8 bases lay outside the gene matches. The CDR3 nucleotides read TGTGCCAGTCGGCGGGGGGTCAGATCTGGGGCCAACGTCCTGACTTTC. Translating it yields CASRRGVRSGANVLTF.

The chain links TRBV5-1 to TRBJ2-1; D could derive from TRBD1 or TRBD2 (12 bases each). CDR1 and CDR2 from the germline V gene are SGHRS and YFSETQ. CDR3 size: 21 residues. Trimming removed 2 bases at V and 7 bases at J, with 34 bases between. This chain's CDR3 is CASSFSLRDRGLAGGPNEQFF. The CDR3 DNA reads TGCGCCAGCAGCTTTAGCCTCCGGGACAGGGGGCTAGCGGGAGGGCCGAATGAGCAGTTCTTC.